This TCR beta chain was identified during a study of T cells after somatic rescue of genetic block. The CDR3 covers 15 residues. Germline V CDR1 and CDR2: MNHEY, SMNVEV (reference sequence). V lost 3 bases, J lost 6 bases, and 15 bases lay in between. Profiled with immunoSEQ multiplex PCR; TCRdb holds only in-frame clones, not every one. The table has tens of thousands of clones, roughly 90% seen once. This TCR was sampled from a man between 35 and 55 years old. The rearrangement uses TRBV27 and TRBJ1-5; D is undetermined. The sample taken for sequencing was peripheral blood mononuclear cells (PBMCs). In DNA form, the CDR3 reads TGTGCCAGCAGTTTGACCGGGTCCACGGGTCAGCCCCAGCATTTT. Its translation is CASSLTGSTGQPQHF.